These 14 T cell receptor beta chains originate from one sample sequenced in a study of blood T cell repertoires in COVID-19. Libraries were prepared by immunoSEQ multiplex PCR; TCRdb keeps only in-frame clonotypes and omits some of them. The data show about 240,000 clones, roughly nine tenths seen once. The sample taken for sequencing was peripheral blood. Source of these receptors: a man in his sixties who had recovered from COVID-19.

This clone was recorded once. The V call is TRBV19, the J call TRBJ2-2, with D unresolved. V was pared by 6 bases and J by 0 bases, with 11 bases between. Looked up from germline, CDR1 is LNHDA and CDR2 is SQIVND (reference sequence). The CDR3 length is 15 residues. CDR3 sequence (DNA): TGTGCCAGTAGGGCCGACAACACGAACACCGGGGAGCTGTTTTTT. Amino acids: CASRADNTNTGELFF.

V gene TRBV6-5 combines with J gene TRBJ1-6, with 11 bases matching TRBD1. V lost 2 bases and J lost 9; bases outside the gene matches: 3. Germline CDR1 is MNHEY and CDR2 is SVGAGI. This CDR3 has 15 residues. The CDR3 region is CASSYTGTGGSPLHF. In DNA form, the CDR3 reads TGTGCCAGCAGTTACACCGGGACAGGGGGTTCACCCCTCCACTTT.

CDR3 protein: CASSGQGQETQYF. DNA for the CDR3: TGTGCCAGCAGCGGACAGGGACAAGAGACCCAGTACTTC. V usage is TRBV21-1 and J usage is TRBJ2-5; the table names TRBD1, a call not compared with the DNA. TRBV21-1 is designated a pseudogene. This CDR3 comprises 13 residues.

This clone was observed a single time. The rearrangement joins TRBV9 to TRBJ2-1; a possible D gene is TRBD2 (5 bases). The CDR3 has 14 amino acids. V shed 0 bases and J shed 13 bases, with 17 bases lying between them. Germline assignment: CDR1 SGDLS and CDR2 YYNGEE. The CDR3 nucleotides are TGTGCCAGCAGCGTAGTCCCGGATCCCCGGGGACAGTTCTTC. Translating it yields CASSVVPDPRGQFF.

This sequence joins TRBV24-1 and TRBJ2-5; TRBD2 matches 8 bases. The V gene's germline CDR1 is KGHDR and CDR2 SFDVKD. The ends lost 2 bases at V and 2 bases at J; junction bases unmatched: 6. This CDR3 has 16 residues. The CDR3 region has the DNA TGTGCCACCAGTGATTCCTACGGGGGGGGACAAGAGACCCAGTACTTC. Residues: CATSDSYGGGQETQYF.

This sequence joins TRBV7-9 and TRBJ1-5; D is unclear. The CDR3 spans 16 residues. Germline loops: CDR1 SEHNR, CDR2 FQNEAQ (reference sequence). The germline V and J ends were trimmed by 1 base and 0 bases, with 10 bases remaining between them. CDR3: CASSLGTGNSNQPQHF. The CDR3 DNA reads as TGTGCCAGCAGCTTAGGTACGGGGAATAGCAATCAGCCCCAGCATTTT.

Here the CDR3 reads CASSLDFRYNEQFF. The CDR3 DNA reads TGTGCCAGCAGCTTAGATTTTCGGTACAATGAGCAGTTCTTC. The chain combines TRBV11-3 with TRBJ2-1, with D uncertain. Germline V lookup: CDR1 SGHNT, CDR2 YENEEA. V lost 0 bases to trimming and J lost 4 bases, with 7 bases between them. This CDR3 region has 14 residues.

The V and J genes are TRBV27 and TRBJ2-2, with TRBD1 as a possible D gene (6 bases). The CDR3 consists of 16 residues. Trimming removed 4 bases at V and 0 bases at J, with 12 bases between. Germline lookup yields CDR1 MNHEY and CDR2 SMNVEV (reference sequence). CDR3 in amino acids: CASSYQAGANTGELFF. CDR3 coding DNA: TGTGCCAGCAGTTATCAGGCAGGGGCGAACACCGGGGAGCTGTTTTTT.

The rearrangement links TRBV5-1 to TRBJ1-6, with D uncertain. V dropped 0 bases and J dropped 6 bases, with 16 bases sitting between them. Germline V lookup: CDR1 SGHRS, CDR2 YFSETQ. The CDR3 has 17 amino acids. This chain's CDR3 is CASSLDQFGEGNSPLHF. The CDR3, as DNA: TGCGCCAGCAGCTTGGATCAGTTCGGTGAGGGTAATTCACCCCTCCACTTT. Supplemented by reference TRBV5-1 and TRBJ1-6, the full variable domain reads KAGVTQTPRYLIKTRGQQVTLSCSPISGHRSVSWYQQTPGQGLQFLFEYFSETQRNKGNFPGRFSGRQFSNSRSEMNVSTLELGDSALYLCASSLDQFGEGNSPLHFGNGTRLTVT.

This clone occurred once. The gene calls are TRBV30 and TRBJ1-1, with D unresolved. Germline CDR1 is GTSNPN and CDR2 is SVGIG (reference sequence). Trimming cost V 5 bases and J 4 bases, with 14 bases left between them. The CDR3 spans 13 residues. CDR3 in amino acids: CAWDSGWSTEAFF. The CDR3 DNA reads TGTGCCTGGGATTCGGGGTGGAGCACTGAAGCTTTCTTT. Based on the CDR3 plus reference TRBV30 and TRBJ1-1, the full variable domain is SQTIHQWPATLVQPVGSPLSLECTVEGTSNPNLYWYRQAAGRGLQLLFYSVGIGQISSEVPQNLSASRPQDRQFILSSKKLLLSDSGFYLCAWDSGWSTEAFFGQGTRLTVV.

The genes are TRBV6-5 and TRBJ2-3, with TRBD2 as a possible D gene (5 bases). Looked up from germline, CDR1 is MNHEY and CDR2 is SVGAGI. V was shortened by 7 bases and J by 3 bases, with 5 bases between the two germline ends. This CDR3 has 11 amino acids. The CDR3 DNA reads as TGTGCCAGCACGGGAACAGATACGCAGTATTTT. Amino acids: CASTGTDTQYF.

The gene calls are TRBV6-5 and TRBJ1-1; possibly TRBD1 for D (5 bases). The germline V gene has CDR1 MNHEY and CDR2 SVGAGI. This CDR3 contains 12 residues. V was clipped by 7 bases and J by 4 bases, with 10 bases between them. The CDR3 coding sequence is TGTGCCAGCAAAGACAGTCCCACTGAAGCTTTCTTT. Residues: CASKDSPTEAFF.

The V gene is TRBV5-6, the J gene TRBJ1-5, with D possibly being TRBD1 (5 bases). V was trimmed by 2 bases and J by 3 bases, leaving 9 bases between them. The germline CDR1 and CDR2 sequences are SGHDT and YYEEEE. There are 14 residues in the CDR3. CDR3 in DNA: TGTGCCAGCAGCTTAGCGGGGCCCAATCAGCCCCAGCATTTT. This gives the protein CASSLAGPNQPQHF.

The chain joins TRBV24-1 to TRBJ2-5; TRBD1 aligns across 7 bases. The ends lost 5 bases at V and 2 bases at J; junction bases unmatched: 4. The CDR3 is 14 residues long. Germline values: CDR1 KGHDR, CDR2 SFDVKD. CDR3 DNA sequence: TGTGCCACCAGTGCCGGCAGGGGGCAAGAGACCCAGTACTTC. Translation: CATSAGRGQETQYF.